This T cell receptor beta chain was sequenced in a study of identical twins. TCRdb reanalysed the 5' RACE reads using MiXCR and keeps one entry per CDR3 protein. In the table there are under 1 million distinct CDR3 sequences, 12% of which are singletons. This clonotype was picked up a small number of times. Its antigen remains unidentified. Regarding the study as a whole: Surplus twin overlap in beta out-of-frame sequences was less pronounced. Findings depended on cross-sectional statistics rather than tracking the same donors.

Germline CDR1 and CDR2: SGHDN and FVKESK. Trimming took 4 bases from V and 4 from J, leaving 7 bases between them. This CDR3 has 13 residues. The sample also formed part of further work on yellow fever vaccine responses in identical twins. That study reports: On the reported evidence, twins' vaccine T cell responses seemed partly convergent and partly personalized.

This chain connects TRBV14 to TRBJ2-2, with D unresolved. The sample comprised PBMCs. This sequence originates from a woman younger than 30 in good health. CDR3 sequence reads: CASSPYLTGELFF. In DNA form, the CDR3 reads TGTGCCAGCAGCCCCTACCTCACCGGGGAGCTGTTTTTT.